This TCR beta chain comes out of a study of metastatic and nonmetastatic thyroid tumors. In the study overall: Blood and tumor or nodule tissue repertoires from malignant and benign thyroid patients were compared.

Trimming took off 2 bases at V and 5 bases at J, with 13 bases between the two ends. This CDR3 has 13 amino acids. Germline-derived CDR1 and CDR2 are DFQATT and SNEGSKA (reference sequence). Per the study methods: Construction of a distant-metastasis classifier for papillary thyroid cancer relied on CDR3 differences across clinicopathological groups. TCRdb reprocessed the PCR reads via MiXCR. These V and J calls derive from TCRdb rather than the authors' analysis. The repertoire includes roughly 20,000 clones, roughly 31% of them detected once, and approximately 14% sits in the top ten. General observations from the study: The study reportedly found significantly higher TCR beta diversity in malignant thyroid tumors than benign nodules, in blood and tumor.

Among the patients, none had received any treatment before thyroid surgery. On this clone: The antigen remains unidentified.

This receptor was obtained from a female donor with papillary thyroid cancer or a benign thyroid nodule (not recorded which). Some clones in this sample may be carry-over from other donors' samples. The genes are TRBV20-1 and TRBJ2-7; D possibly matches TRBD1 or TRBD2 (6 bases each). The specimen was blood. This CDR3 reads CSARKGGDDEQYF. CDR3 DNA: TGCAGTGCTAGAAAGGGGGGCGACGACGAGCAGTACTTC.